These 29 T cell receptor beta chains share one sample of origin, sequenced in a study of vaccination effects on CD4 cells after COVID-19. These receptors have no identified antigens. Assay: immunoSEQ multiplex PCR; the TCRdb copy retains only in-frame clones and omits some. Of about 60,000 clones in the sample, roughly four fifths are singletons; the top ten hold roughly 2.4%. Antigen-specific CD4+ T cells expanded by the ViraFEST assay with viral peptide pools were then sequenced. A 10-day culture period preceded the isolation of CD4+ T cells. Source: CD4+ T cells from PBMCs cultured with HCoV-229E spike peptides, taken before COVID-19 vaccination. These TCRs come from a human donor who received a COVID-19 vaccine.

This chain joins TRBV4-1 and TRBJ2-2, with TRBD2 matching over 8 bases. This CDR3 spans 18 amino acids. Losses at the gene ends were 0 bases for V and 2 bases for J; bases not matched to a gene: 8. Per the germline V gene, CDR1 is MGHRA and CDR2 is YSYEKL. CDR3 residues: CASSQDIRAGGNTGELFF. The DNA for the CDR3 is TGCGCCAGCAGCCAAGATATTCGCGCGGGGGGTAACACCGGGGAGCTGTTTTTT.

This clone was detected once. The CDR3 spells CASGATNEKLFF. Written as DNA, the CDR3 is TGTGCCAGCGGGGCAACTAATGAAAAACTGTTTTTT. The chain carries TRBV27 and TRBJ1-4; D unclear. V shed 8 bases and J shed 0 bases, with 4 bases lying between them. Per germline, CDR1 MNHEY and CDR2 SMNVEV (reference sequence). This CDR3 is built from 12 residues.

The chain couples TRBV10-3 to TRBJ1-5; 9 positions agree with TRBD1. This CDR3 has 14 amino acids. V was pared by 6 bases and J by 4 bases, with 4 bases of the junction left unmatched. The germline V gene encodes CDR1 ENHRY and CDR2 SYGVKD. The CDR3 sequence: CAISDRGRNQPQHF. DNA of the CDR3: TGTGCCATCAGCGACAGGGGGAGGAATCAGCCCCAGCATTTT.

This chain connects TRBV29-1 to TRBJ2-5; D might be TRBD1 or TRBD2, each matching 6 bases. The CDR3 length is 12 residues. Germline V gives CDR1 SQVTM, CDR2 ANQGSEA. V was trimmed by 5 bases and J by 4 bases, leaving 11 bases between them. The CDR3 bases are TGCAGCGTTCTAGGAGGGGGAGAGACCCAGTACTTC. Translating it yields CSVLGGGETQYF.

The rearrangement joins TRBV24-1 to TRBJ2-5, with D tentatively TRBD1 or TRBD2 (5 bases each). Germline CDR1 reads KGHDR; CDR2 reads SFDVKD. The CDR3 spans 13 residues. V was pared by 7 bases and J by 6 bases, with 14 bases between. The CDR3 DNA reads as TGTGCCACCAGGCTCGGGACCGGAAAGACCCAGTACTTC. This codes for CATRLGTGKTQYF.

The chain recombines TRBV24-1 with TRBJ2-5, with TRBD2 matching over 9 bases. CDR3 length: 14 amino acids. Germline V gene lookup returns CDR1 KGHDR and CDR2 SFDVKD. V lost 3 bases to trimming and J lost 5 bases; unmatched junction nucleotides: 3. CDR3 DNA: TGTGCCACCAGTGATCCTAGCGGGGCCGAGACCCAGTACTTC. Translation gives CATSDPSGAETQYF.

The CDR3 reads CASSFQPYGYTF. The CDR3 region has the DNA TGTGCCAGCAGTTTCCAGCCCTATGGCTACACCTTC. The rearrangement uses TRBV28 and TRBJ1-2; no firm D call. The V end was cut by 3 bases, the J end by 4 bases, with 6 bases between. This CDR3 is built from 12 residues. Germline-derived CDR1 and CDR2 are MDHEN and SYDVKM.

The CDR3 loop reads CASRRTSGGWAGELFF. CDR3 bases: TGTGCCAGCAGACGAACTAGCGGGGGGTGGGCCGGGGAGCTGTTTTTT. V and J are TRBV7-2 and TRBJ2-2; TRBD2 matches 12 bases. Germline V gives CDR1 SGHTA, CDR2 FQGNSA. The CDR3 spans 16 residues. V gave up 6 bases and J gave up 6 bases; unmatched junction bases: 8.

The J gene is TRBJ1-2, the V gene TRBV19; 7 positions agree with TRBD1. The CDR3 contains 14 residues. Trimming removed 6 bases from V and 0 bases from J; junction bases left unmatched: 4. Germline V gives CDR1 LNHDA, CDR2 SQIVND (reference sequence). The CDR3 bases are TGTGCCAGTAGCGTTACAGGGGCTAACTATGGCTACACCTTC. It codes for CASSVTGANYGYTF.

J is TRBJ2-2 and V is TRBV18, with 9 bases matching TRBD1. This CDR3 comprises 15 residues. Per germline, CDR1 KGHSH and CDR2 LQKENI. V dropped 2 bases and J dropped 5; count of bases not matched to a gene: 3. For the CDR3, the DNA is TGTGCCAGCTCACCAGGACAGGGGCGGACCGGGGAGCTGTTTTTT. This codes for CASSPGQGRTGELFF. The variable domain in full, with the rest retrieved from reference TRBV18 and TRBJ2-2, is NAGVMQNPRHLVRRRGQEARLRCSPMKGHSHVYWYRQLPEEGLKFMVYLQKENIIDESGMPKERFSAEFPKEGPSILRIQQVVRGDSAAYFCASSPGQGRTGELFFGEGSRLTVL.

V usage is TRBV30 and J usage is TRBJ2-5; 15 bases match TRBD2. Germline V gene sequence: CDR1 GTSNPN, CDR2 SVGIG (reference sequence). The V and J ends lost 3 bases and 5 bases, in that order; junction bases with no gene match: 4. The CDR3 is made up of 15 amino acids. The CDR3 DNA is TGTGCCTGGAGCGGACTAGCGGGGGGGCAGGAGACCCAGTACTTC. Translating gives CAWSGLAGGQETQYF.

The V gene is TRBV3-1 (or the pseudogene TRBV3-2), the J gene TRBJ1-4; D remains unclear. CDR1 is LGHDT and CDR2 is YNNKEL in the germline V gene (reference sequence). The CDR3 sequence is 14 residues long. Trimming removed 1 base from V and 7 bases from J, with 10 bases in between. DNA of the CDR3: TGTGCCAGCAGCCAAGGTGGCTTAGGTGAAAAACTGTTTTTT. It translates to CASSQGGLGEKLFF.

The V gene is TRBV7-9, the J gene TRBJ1-4, with D unresolved. CDR1 SEHNR and CDR2 FQNEAQ come from the germline V gene (reference sequence). The length of the CDR3 is 14 residues. Between the trimmed V and J ends, which lost 7 bases and 8 bases, there was a span of 17 bases. The CDR3 bases are TGTGCCAGCACCCAGACCGGGAGAGACGAAAAACTGTTTTTT. Residues: CASTQTGRDEKLFF.

The genes are TRBV28 and TRBJ1-1; tentative D call: TRBD1 (5 bases). Trimming stripped 3 bases from V and 5 bases from J, with 10 bases between. The CDR3 totals 13 residues. Germline V CDR1 and CDR2: MDHEN, SYDVKM. CDR3 sequence: CASSFGAETEAFF. The CDR3 DNA reads as TGTGCCAGCAGTTTTGGGGCCGAAACTGAAGCTTTCTTT.

The chain carries TRBV6-5 and TRBJ2-1; 8 positions match TRBD2. The V gene end was trimmed by 7 bases and the J gene end by 6 bases; junction bases not matched to a gene: 11. The V gene's germline CDR1 is MNHEY and CDR2 SVGAGI. This CDR3 has 15 residues. CDR3 residues: CASTSEGLVGNEQFF. CDR3 coding DNA: TGTGCCAGCACTAGTGAGGGACTAGTTGGCAATGAGCAGTTCTTC.

This CDR3 reads CASTLGQFGNQPQHF. In nucleotides, the CDR3 is TGCGCCAGCACCCTCGGACAGTTTGGCAATCAGCCCCAGCATTTT. The chain recombines TRBV10-1 with TRBJ1-5; possible D gene TRBD1, 6 bases. Germline V gene sequence: CDR1 WNHNN, CDR2 SYGVQD (reference sequence). The V end lost 7 bases, the J end lost 2 bases, and 15 bases lay between the germline ends. The CDR3 has 15 amino acids.

V is TRBV7-8 and J is TRBJ2-5; weak D call: TRBD2 (6 bases). V lost 3 bases and J lost 2, with 16 bases in between. Looked up from germline, CDR1 is SGHVS and CDR2 is FQNEAQ. The CDR3 contains 16 residues. The CDR3, as DNA: TGTGCCAGCAGCTTCCCGGGAGTGGGGCTGCAAGAGACCCAGTACTTC. It yields the protein CASSFPGVGLQETQYF. Complete variable domain (other parts from reference TRBV7-8 and TRBJ2-5): GAGVSQSPRYKVAKRGQDVALRCDPISGHVSLFWYQQALGQGPEFLTYFQNEAQLDKSGLPSDRFFAERPEGSVSTLKIQRTQQEDSAVYLCASSFPGVGLQETQYFGPGTRLLVL.

The rearrangement links TRBV6-5 to TRBJ2-7, with no clear D. The CDR3 runs to 12 residues. Germline V gene sequence: CDR1 MNHEY, CDR2 SVGAGI. V lost 6 bases and J lost 4, with 10 bases in between. In DNA form, the CDR3 reads TGTGCCAGCAGGACACACCCTTACGAGCAGTACGTC. Amino acids: CASRTHPYEQYV.

The gene calls are TRBV18 and TRBJ2-1; D possibly matches TRBD1 or TRBD2 (5 bases each). The CDR3 contains 16 residues. Trimming removed 0 bases at V and 2 bases at J, with 11 bases between. Germline V gives CDR1 KGHSH, CDR2 LQKENI. CDR3 DNA: TGTGCCAGCTCACCACCCGGGGCCCCGACCTACAATGAGCAGTTCTTC. Amino acid sequence: CASSPPGAPTYNEQFF.

This chain uses TRBV5-5 with TRBJ2-1, with TRBD2 as a possible D gene (6 bases). Germline values: CDR1 SGHKS, CDR2 YYEKEE (reference sequence). The CDR3 sequence is 14 residues long. The V gene lost 4 bases and the J gene lost 2 bases, with 10 bases spanning the gap. The CDR3 protein is CASSVTSTYNEQFF. Written as DNA, the CDR3 is TGTGCCAGCAGCGTGACTAGTACCTACAATGAGCAGTTCTTC.

This clone came up a few times. V is TRBV14 and J is TRBJ1-2, with D hard to call. V lost 1 base and J 5 bases, leaving 14 bases between the germline ends. Germline CDR1 SGHDN, CDR2 FVKESK. The CDR3 sequence is 15 residues long. The chain's CDR3 is CASSQVAALGYGYTF. CDR3 bases: TGTGCCAGCAGCCAAGTCGCCGCTTTAGGGTATGGCTACACCTTC.

The CDR3 nucleotides are TGTGCCACACGCCGGGACTCTGGCACAGATACGCAGTATTTT. Translated: CATRRDSGTDTQYF. The V call is TRBV6-4, the J call TRBJ2-3; TRBD2 is a possible D gene (6 bases). The CDR3 extends over 14 amino acids. Germline CDR1 and CDR2: MRHNA and SNTAGT. The V end lost 10 bases, the J end lost 1 base, and 15 bases lay between the germline ends.

The V and J genes are TRBV12-3 or TRBV12-4 and TRBJ1-2; the match to TRBD1 covers 7 bases. J was trimmed by 7 bases and V by 5 bases; bases with no gene match: 7. The CDR3 totals 13 residues. CDR3 loop: CASSRQGMGGYTF. CDR3 sequence (DNA): TGTGCCAGCAGTCGACAGGGAATGGGTGGCTACACCTTC.

The chain carries TRBV11-2 and TRBJ1-1; D is perhaps TRBD1 (5 bases). The germline CDR1 and CDR2 sequences are SGHAT and FQNNGV. The V end lost 3 bases, the J end lost 11 bases, and 19 bases lay between the germline ends. This CDR3 region has 14 residues. CDR3 loop: CASSFLPRDSKAFF. DNA of the CDR3: TGTGCCAGCAGCTTCCTCCCCAGGGATTCGAAGGCTTTCTTT.

The sample holds a few counts of this clone. The rearrangement uses TRBV6-1 and TRBJ1-1; possible D gene TRBD1, 6 bases. Germline V CDR1 and CDR2: MNHNS, SASEGT. Between the trimmed V and J ends, which lost 6 bases and 5 bases, there was a span of 10 bases. There are 12 residues in the CDR3. CDR3 sequence: CASSHRDTEAFF. CDR3 nucleotides: TGTGCCAGCAGCCACAGGGATACTGAAGCTTTCTTT.

This rearrangement joins TRBV5-1 to TRBJ2-2; either TRBD1 or TRBD2 may fit D (5 bases each). The CDR3 covers 14 residues. The germline V gene encodes CDR1 SGHRS and CDR2 YFSETQ. V dropped 0 bases and J dropped 5 bases, with 8 bases sitting between them. CDR3 residues: CASSLAGATGELFF. CDR3 coding DNA: TGCGCCAGCAGCTTGGCCGGGGCGACCGGGGAGCTGTTTTTT.

The CDR3 is CASSPRQERNQPQHF. CDR3 DNA: TGTGCCAGCAGCCCACGACAGGAACGCAATCAGCCCCAGCATTTT. The J gene is TRBJ1-5, the V gene TRBV7-2, with a possible D match to TRBD1 (6 bases). The V end lost 5 bases, the J end lost 2 bases, and 13 bases lay between the germline ends. Germline lookup yields CDR1 SGHTA and CDR2 FQGNSA. The CDR3 loop spans 15 amino acids.

V and J are TRBV30 and TRBJ1-5; D may be TRBD1 (5 bases). With 3 bases removed from V and 3 bases from J, the gap between germline ends came to 9 bases. The CDR3 is 13 amino acids. Per the germline V gene, CDR1 is GTSNPN and CDR2 is SVGIG (reference sequence). CDR3 nucleotides: TGTGCCTGGAGCCGACAGCTCAATCAGCCCCAGCATTTT. Protein: CAWSRQLNQPQHF.

This clone was seen a handful of times. The genes are TRBV5-1 and TRBJ2-2; 12 bases align to TRBD2. The CDR3 loop spans 16 amino acids. CDR1 and CDR2 from the germline V gene are SGHRS and YFSETQ. With 3 bases clipped from V and 4 bases from J, the junction kept 4 bases outside the gene matches. CDR3 sequence (DNA): TGCGCCAGCAGCTCGATACTAGCGGGGGGCACCGGGGAGCTGTTTTTT. Translating it yields CASSSILAGGTGELFF. The full variable domain, its missing parts supplied by reference TRBV5-1 and TRBJ2-2, is KAGVTQTPRYLIKTRGQQVTLSCSPISGHRSVSWYQQTPGQGLQFLFEYFSETQRNKGNFPGRFSGRQFSNSRSEMNVSTLELGDSALYLCASSSILAGGTGELFFGEGSRLTVL.